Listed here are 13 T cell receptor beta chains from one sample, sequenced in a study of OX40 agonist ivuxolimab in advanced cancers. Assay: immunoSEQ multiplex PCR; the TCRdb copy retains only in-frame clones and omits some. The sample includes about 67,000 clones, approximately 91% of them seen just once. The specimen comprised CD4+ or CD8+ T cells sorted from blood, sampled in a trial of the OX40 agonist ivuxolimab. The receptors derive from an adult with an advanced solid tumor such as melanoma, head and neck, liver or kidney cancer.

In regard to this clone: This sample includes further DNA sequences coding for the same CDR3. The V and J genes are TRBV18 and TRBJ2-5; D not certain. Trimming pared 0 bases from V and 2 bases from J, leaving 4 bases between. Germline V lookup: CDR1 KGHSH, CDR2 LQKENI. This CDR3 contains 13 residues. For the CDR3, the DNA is TGTGCCAGCTCACCACCGGGACAAGAGACCCAGTACTTC. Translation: CASSPPGQETQYF.

The CDR3 is CASSLDLRDTEAFF. CDR3 DNA: TGTGCCAGCAGCTTGGACCTCCGGGACACTGAAGCTTTCTTT. The chain links TRBV5-4 to TRBJ1-1; D not certain. Looked up from germline, CDR1 is SGHNT and CDR2 is YYREEE (reference sequence). Trimming shortened V by 0 bases and J by 3 bases, and 9 bases separated the two germline ends. This CDR3 is 14 amino acids long.

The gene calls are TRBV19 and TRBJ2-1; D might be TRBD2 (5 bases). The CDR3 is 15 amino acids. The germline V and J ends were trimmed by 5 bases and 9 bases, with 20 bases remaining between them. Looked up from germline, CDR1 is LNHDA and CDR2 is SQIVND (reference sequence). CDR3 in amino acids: CASSGPGFRIGEQFF. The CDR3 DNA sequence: TGTGCCAGTAGTGGGCCGGGATTCCGCATTGGTGAGCAGTTCTTC.

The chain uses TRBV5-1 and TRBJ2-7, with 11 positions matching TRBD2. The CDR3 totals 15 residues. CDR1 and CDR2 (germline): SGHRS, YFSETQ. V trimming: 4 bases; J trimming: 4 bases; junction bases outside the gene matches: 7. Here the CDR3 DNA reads TGCGCCAGCAGCCGTTTGGGGACTAGCGGATACGAGCAGTACTTC. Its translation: CASSRLGTSGYEQYF.

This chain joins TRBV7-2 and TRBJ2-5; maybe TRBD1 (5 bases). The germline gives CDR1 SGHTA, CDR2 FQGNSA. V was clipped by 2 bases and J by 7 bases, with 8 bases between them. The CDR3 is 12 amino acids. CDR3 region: CASSLPRGTQYF. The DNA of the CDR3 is TGTGCCAGCAGCTTACCAAGGGGGACCCAGTACTTC. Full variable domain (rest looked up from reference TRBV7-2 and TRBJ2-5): GAGVSQSPSNKVTEKGKDVELRCDPISGHTALYWYRQSLGQGLEFLIYFQGNSAPDKSGLPSDRFSAERTGGSVSTLTIQRTQQEDSAVYLCASSLPRGTQYFGPGTRLLVL.

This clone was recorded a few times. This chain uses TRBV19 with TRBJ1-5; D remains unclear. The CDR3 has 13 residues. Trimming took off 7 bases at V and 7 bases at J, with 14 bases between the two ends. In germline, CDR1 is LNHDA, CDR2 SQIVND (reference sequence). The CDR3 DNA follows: TGTGCCAGTACGATCAGTATAGGCCAGCCCCAGCATTTT. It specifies CASTISIGQPQHF.

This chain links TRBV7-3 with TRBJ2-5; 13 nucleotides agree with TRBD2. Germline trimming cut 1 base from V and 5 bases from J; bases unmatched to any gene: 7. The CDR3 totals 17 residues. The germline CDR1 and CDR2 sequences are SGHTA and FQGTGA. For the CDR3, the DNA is TGTGCCAGCAGCTTAAACGGACTAGCGGGAGTTGGGGAGACCCAGTACTTC. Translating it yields CASSLNGLAGVGETQYF.

CDR3 residues: CASSNRDTIGYEQYF. DNA for the CDR3: TGTGCCAGTAGTAATCGGGACACGATCGGCTACGAGCAGTACTTC. This chain uses TRBV19 with TRBJ2-7; D is perhaps TRBD1 (6 bases). Trimming pared 4 bases from V and 3 bases from J, leaving 16 bases between. Germline CDR1 and CDR2: LNHDA and SQIVND (reference sequence). CDR3 size: 15 residues.

The CDR3: CASRDRGTSLLEQYF. The CDR3 nucleotides read TGTGCCAGTAGGGACCGAGGGACTAGTCTGCTCGAGCAGTACTTC. This chain joins TRBV27 and TRBJ2-7; 8 bases map to TRBD2. V was clipped by 9 bases and J by 6 bases; unmatched bases: 16. CDR3 length: 15 residues. Germline V gives CDR1 MNHEY, CDR2 SMNVEV (reference sequence).

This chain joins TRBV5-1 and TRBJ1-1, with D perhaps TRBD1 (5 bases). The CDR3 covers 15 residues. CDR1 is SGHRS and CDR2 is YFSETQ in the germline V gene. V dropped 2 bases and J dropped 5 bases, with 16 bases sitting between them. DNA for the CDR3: TGCGCCAGCAGCTTTTCGGGGGGTTCGGGAACTGAAGCTTTCTTT. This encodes CASSFSGGSGTEAFF.

The CDR3 DNA reads TGTGCCATCAGCAAGGGACAGGGGGTCGGCGGGGGACAAGAGACCCAGTACTTC. It encodes CAISKGQGVGGGQETQYF. The chain recombines TRBV10-3 with TRBJ2-5, with TRBD1 matching 11 bases. CDR3 size: 18 residues. CDR1 is ENHRY, CDR2 SYGVKD, per germline. The J segment lost 2 bases and the V segment lost 6 bases, leaving 14 bases of the junction unmatched.

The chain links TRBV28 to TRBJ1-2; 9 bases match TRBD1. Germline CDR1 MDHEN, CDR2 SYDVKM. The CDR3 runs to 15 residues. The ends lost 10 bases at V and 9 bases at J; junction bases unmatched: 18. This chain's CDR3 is CATHPGTGQMVSYTF. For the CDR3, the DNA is TGTGCCACCCACCCCGGGACAGGGCAGATGGTCAGCTACACCTTC.

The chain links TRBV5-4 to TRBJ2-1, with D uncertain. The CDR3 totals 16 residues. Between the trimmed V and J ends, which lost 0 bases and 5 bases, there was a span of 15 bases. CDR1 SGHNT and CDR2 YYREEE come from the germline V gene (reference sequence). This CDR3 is CASSLGSPWSDNEQFF. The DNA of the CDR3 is TGTGCCAGCAGCTTGGGTTCTCCATGGTCGGACAATGAGCAGTTCTTC.